This T cell receptor beta chain was sequenced in a study of T-cell reconstitution after alpha-beta-depleted transplantation in children. This clonotype was recorded at least ten times. What it recognizes is unknown. The authors prepared the TCRbeta library with unique molecular identifiers. A single record per CDR3 protein comes from TCRdb applying MiXCR to the PCR reads. This table holds some 600,000 distinct CDR3 sequences, 10% to 15% found once. Points from the study as a whole: Elevated TCRbeta diversity at day 60 was traced, in some patients, to surviving recipient T cells and thymic progenitors. By one year post-transplant, T-cell counts and diversity largely arose from T cells that were newly produced. Roughly two months post-transplant, alpha-beta T cells reportedly originated from several hundred graft clones that had expanded.

The ends were cut back, 1 base at V and 0 bases at J, with 10 bases in the middle. The CDR3 runs to 15 residues. Looked up from germline, CDR1 is SGHTA and CDR2 is FQGTGA. Sequenced material: PBMCs, mostly from graft donor cells, taken 360 days after TCRalphabeta/CD19-depleted stem cell transplant. The origin of this receptor is a male patient under 18 who had a stem cell transplant for acute myeloid leukemia, so the T cells may come from the graft donor. The chain combines TRBV7-3 with TRBJ2-7; possible D gene TRBD2, 5 bases. DNA for the CDR3: TGTGCCAGCAGCTTAAGTTCGGGGTTCTCCTACGAGCAGTACTTC. Translating gives CASSLSSGFSYEQYF.